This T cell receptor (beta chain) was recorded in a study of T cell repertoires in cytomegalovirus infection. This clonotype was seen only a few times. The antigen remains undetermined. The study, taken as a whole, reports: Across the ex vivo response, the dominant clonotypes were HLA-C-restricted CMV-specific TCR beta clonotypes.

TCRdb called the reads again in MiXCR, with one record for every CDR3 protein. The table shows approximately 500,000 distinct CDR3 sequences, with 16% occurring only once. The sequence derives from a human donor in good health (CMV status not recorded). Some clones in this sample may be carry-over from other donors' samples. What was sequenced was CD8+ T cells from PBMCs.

The CDR3: CASSADGGRQETQYF. CDR3 sequence (DNA): TGTGCCAGCAGCGCGGACGGGGGGAGACAAGAGACCCAGTACTTC. The V gene is TRBV7-3, the J gene TRBJ2-5, with 7 bases lining up with TRBD2. V dropped 5 bases and J dropped 2; count of bases not matched to a gene: 8. Germline CDR1 SGHTA, CDR2 FQGTGA. This CDR3 comprises 15 residues.